The next 10 T cell receptor beta chains were all read from a single sample in a study of breast tumors, draining lymph nodes, adjacent tissues. Breast cancer patients provided tissue from their axillary draining lymph nodes. TCRdb recomputed calls from the multiplex PCR reads with MiXCR, one row per CDR3 protein. The sample comprises over 200,000 distinct CDR3 sequences, approximately 31% of which are singletons, and around 1.5% rests with the top ten. Source material: axillary lymph node tissue. The receptors here all came from a female donor with breast cancer. Some clones in this sample may be carry-over from other donors' samples.

This clonotype was observed at least ten times. The chain uses TRBV10-1 and TRBJ1-6, with a weak D call TRBD1 (5 bases). The germline gives CDR1 WNHNN, CDR2 SYGVQD (reference sequence). The CDR3 runs 13 residues. The V and J ends lost 6 bases and 7 bases respectively, with 10 bases between them. The CDR3 reads CASSGTTNSPLHF. The CDR3 DNA is TGCGCCAGCAGCGGGACCACGAATTCACCCCTCCACTTT.

This rearrangement joins TRBV29-1 to TRBJ2-6; TRBD1 agrees at 8 bases. CDR1 is SQVTM, CDR2 ANQGSEA, per germline. V lost 1 base and J lost 3; bases outside the gene matches: 5. The CDR3 loop spans 16 amino acids. CDR3 in amino acids: CSVEGRGLNGANVLTF. The CDR3 DNA reads TGCAGCGTTGAAGGCAGGGGGCTTAATGGGGCCAACGTCCTGACTTTC.

A few counts support this clonotype. This chain uses TRBV29-1 with TRBJ1-1; maybe TRBD1 (5 bases). This CDR3 spans 15 amino acids. The ends were cut back, 6 bases at V and 0 bases at J, with 17 bases in the middle. From germline, CDR1 is SQVTM and CDR2 ANQGSEA. The CDR3 DNA follows: TGCAGCGTCCCCGGGCAGGGTTTTATGAACACTGAAGCTTTCTTT. Encoded protein: CSVPGQGFMNTEAFF.

This rearrangement joins TRBV9 to TRBJ1-2; D gene unclear. The CDR3 has 10 residues. Germline V gene lookup returns CDR1 SGDLS and CDR2 YYNGEE. Trimming pared 3 bases from V and 4 bases from J, leaving 1 base between. The CDR3 loop reads CASSAYGYTF. The CDR3 DNA follows: TGTGCCAGCAGCGCCTATGGCTACACCTTC.

This clonotype has ten or more counts. The chain carries TRBV29-1 and TRBJ2-5, with TRBD2 matching over 8 bases. The CDR3 is 13 residues long. Germline assignment: CDR1 SQVTM and CDR2 ANQGSEA. Losses at the gene ends were 5 bases for V and 7 bases for J; bases not matched to a gene: 9. Here the CDR3 reads CSVLPSGRGTQYF. Written as DNA, the CDR3 is TGCAGCGTTTTGCCTAGCGGGCGGGGGACCCAGTACTTC.

This clonotype was observed at least ten times. This chain links TRBV7-9 with TRBJ2-7, with D perhaps given as TRBD1 or TRBD2 (6 bases each). The V gene lost 5 bases and the J gene lost 7 bases, with 24 bases spanning the gap. Germline CDR1 SEHNR, CDR2 FQNEAQ (reference sequence). The CDR3 spans 16 residues. The CDR3 here is CASSTSPRGGSREQYF. Written as DNA, the CDR3 is TGTGCCAGCAGCACTAGCCCCAGGGGAGGCTCTCGGGAGCAGTACTTC.

On this clonotype: At one end, the junction sequence differs from germline, possibly due to a read error. The chain joins TRBV7-3 to TRBJ2-3; D could derive from TRBD1 or TRBD2 (5 bases each). The length of the CDR3 is 14 residues. Germline lookup yields CDR1 SGHTA and CDR2 FQGTGA. The CDR3 sequence: CASSLIGGTDTRYF. For the CDR3, the DNA is TGTGCCAGCAGCTTAATTGGGGGTACAGATACGCGGTATTTT.

This clonotype was observed many times. This chain connects TRBV6-5 to TRBJ2-2; TRBD2 might be the D (6 bases). The germline gives CDR1 MNHEY, CDR2 SVGAGI. Trimming shortened V by 2 bases and J by 6 bases, and 13 bases separated the two germline ends. The CDR3 runs 15 residues. In nucleotides, the CDR3 is TGTGCCAGCAGTTACAGGAGGGAGAGGCCCGGGGAGCTGTTTTTT. Translating gives CASSYRRERPGELFF.

This clonotype has a count of ten or more. This chain joins TRBV24-1 and TRBJ2-3; TRBD2 aligns across 8 bases. CDR1 is KGHDR and CDR2 is SFDVKD in the germline V gene. The CDR3 totals 16 residues. V shed 3 bases and J 0 bases; nucleotides not matched to a gene: 4. The CDR3 loop is CATSDKRGSSTDTQYF. CDR3 bases: TGTGCCACCAGTGATAAGCGGGGGTCTAGCACAGATACGCAGTATTTT.

The chain employs TRBV29-1 and TRBJ2-1; D may be TRBD2 (5 bases). Germline V gene lookup returns CDR1 SQVTM and CDR2 ANQGSEA. This CDR3 has 13 amino acids. V was clipped by 6 bases and J by 9 bases, with 18 bases between them. The CDR3 region has the DNA TGCAGCGTAGCCCTCCTACGAGGGTCTGAGCAGTTCTTC. It translates to CSVALLRGSEQFF.